Below are 21 T cell receptor beta chains sequenced from a single sample in a study of identical twins. TCRdb independently ran MiXCR on the 5' RACE reads; one entry per CDR3 protein. Of more than 1.5 million distinct CDR3 sequences detected, about 32% appear once; the ten largest clones hold about 0.3%. The source material was cord blood. These receptors were taken from a newborn girl in good health.

A few counts support this clonotype. The rearrangement links TRBV28 to TRBJ2-2, with no clear D. V lost 6 bases and J 3 bases, leaving 8 bases between the germline ends. Germline assignment: CDR1 MDHEN and CDR2 SYDVKM. This CDR3 comprises 13 residues. The CDR3 region is CASSRTYTGELFF. The CDR3 coding sequence is TGTGCCAGCAGCCGCACGTACACCGGGGAGCTGTTTTTT. The full variable domain, completed using reference TRBV28 and TRBJ2-2, is DVKVTQSSRYLVKRTGEKVFLECVQDMDHENMFWYRQDPGLGLRLIYFSYDVKMKEKGDIPEGYSVSREKKERFSLILESASTNQTSMYLCASSRTYTGELFFGEGSRLTVL.

There are many counts of this clonotype. The chain carries TRBV7-2 and TRBJ2-7; perhaps TRBD1 as D (6 bases). Germline V gene data show CDR1 as SGHTA and CDR2 as FQGNSA. V was cut by 3 bases and J by 3 bases, with 12 bases left in between. The CDR3 contains 14 residues. CDR3 nucleotides: TGTGCCAGCAGCTTTGGCCTACAGGGCTACGAGCAGTACTTC. Translating it yields CASSFGLQGYEQYF.

This clonotype was counted between two and nine times. The chain employs TRBV30 and TRBJ1-1; TRBD1 might be the D (6 bases). The CDR3 spans 12 residues. CDR1 is GTSNPN, CDR2 SVGIG, per germline (reference sequence). V lost 3 bases to trimming and J lost 1 base, with 6 bases between them. The CDR3 nucleotides read TGTGCCTGGAGGGGACAGAACACTGAAGCTTTCTTT. Its translation: CAWRGQNTEAFF.

This clonotype was counted a few times. CDR3 in DNA: TGTGCCAGCAGCTTTCGGCTACCGAACACCGGGGAGCTGTTTTTT. Its protein is CASSFRLPNTGELFF. This chain uses TRBV7-9 with TRBJ2-2; D call uncertain. Germline CDR1 reads SEHNR; CDR2 reads FQNEAQ (reference sequence). V was shortened by 3 bases and J by 0 bases, with 8 bases between the two germline ends. The CDR3 length is 15 residues.

This clonotype was counted only a few times. The CDR3 bases are TGCGCCAGCAGTGAGTCACGATCTGGGGCCAACGTCCTGACTTTC. This sequence encodes CASSESRSGANVLTF. The gene calls are TRBV10-2 and TRBJ2-6, with D unresolved. Germline V CDR1 and CDR2: WSHSY, SAAADI. The V gene lost 0 bases and the J gene lost 1 base, with 4 bases spanning the gap. This CDR3 is built from 15 residues.

Only a few counts were recorded for this clonotype. The rearrangement joins TRBV10-3 to TRBJ2-3; 9 bases agree with TRBD2. J lost 2 bases, V lost 6 bases, and 6 bases had no gene match. CDR3 length equals 15 residues. CDR1 ENHRY and CDR2 SYGVKD come from the germline V gene. The CDR3 DNA follows: TGTGCCATCAGGGCTCTAGCGGGGAACACAGATACGCAGTATTTT. Its translation: CAIRALAGNTDTQYF.

Concerning this clonotype: A read error may produce the germline difference seen at one junction end. The V call is TRBV4-1, the J call TRBJ1-4, with a possible D match to TRBD1 (5 bases). The CDR3 contains 16 residues. CDR1 and CDR2 (germline): MGHRA, YSYEKL. DNA for the CDR3: TGCGCCAGCAGCCAAGTTAGATTGACAGCTGTTGAAAGACTGTTTTTT. The encoded protein is CASSQVRLTAVERLFF.

The chain has TRBV4-1 and TRBJ1-1, with 9 bases lining up with TRBD1. The CDR3 has 14 residues. From germline, CDR1 is MGHRA and CDR2 YSYEKL. The ends lost 3 bases at V and 4 bases at J; junction bases unmatched: 3. The CDR3 region has the DNA TGCGCCAGCAGCCAGGGGACAGGGTCCACTGAAGCTTTCTTT. Encoded protein: CASSQGTGSTEAFF.

This clonotype was found a few times. The V and J genes are TRBV30 and TRBJ1-2; D ambiguous. This CDR3 has 13 amino acids. From germline, CDR1 is GTSNPN and CDR2 SVGIG (reference sequence). The V end lost 5 bases, the J end lost 4 bases, and 14 bases lay between the germline ends. This CDR3 is CAWVKEAPYGYTF. In DNA form, the CDR3 reads TGTGCCTGGGTAAAGGAGGCCCCCTATGGCTACACCTTC.

This clonotype appeared a few times. The chain combines TRBV20-1 with TRBJ2-3; D remains unclear. Deletions cut 0 bases from V and 0 bases from J, with 13 bases between. This CDR3 region has 16 residues. Germline V gene sequence: CDR1 DFQATT, CDR2 SNEGSKA (reference sequence). CDR3 DNA sequence: TGCAGTGCTAGAGATTGGGCCACCTCTAGCACAGATACGCAGTATTTT. Protein product: CSARDWATSSTDTQYF.

In this sample, this clonotype turned up a few times. The chain has TRBV5-6 and TRBJ2-5, with D hard to call. The ends were cut back, 2 bases at V and 1 base at J, with 12 bases in the middle. This CDR3 comprises 15 residues. In germline, CDR1 is SGHDT, CDR2 YYEEEE. CDR3 residues: CASSLGPYTQETQYF. In nucleotides, the CDR3 is TGTGCCAGCAGCTTAGGACCGTACACCCAAGAGACCCAGTACTTC. Supplemented by reference TRBV5-6 and TRBJ2-5, the full variable domain reads DAGVTQSPTHLIKTRGQQVTLRCSPKSGHDTVSWYQQALGQGPQFIFQYYEEEERQRGNFPDRFSGHQFPNYSSELNVNALLLGDSALYLCASSLGPYTQETQYFGPGTRLLVL.

V usage is TRBV10-3 and J usage is TRBJ2-1; D is unresolved. CDR3 length: 14 amino acids. Germline CDR1 ENHRY, CDR2 SYGVKD. Trimming cost V 2 bases and J 5 bases, with 10 bases left between them. Here the CDR3 reads CAISEEENHNEQFF. CDR3 nucleotides: TGTGCCATCAGTGAGGAGGAGAACCACAATGAGCAGTTCTTC.

The chain has TRBV12-3 or TRBV12-4 and TRBJ2-1; D might be TRBD1 (5 bases). The CDR3 has 13 amino acids. V was shortened by 4 bases and J by 6 bases, with 10 bases between the two germline ends. The CDR3 is CASSWYRRNEQFF. The DNA for the CDR3 is TGTGCCAGCAGTTGGTACAGGCGCAATGAGCAGTTCTTC.

V is TRBV25-1 and J is TRBJ2-1, with D possibly matching TRBD2 (6 bases). The V gene's germline CDR1 is MGHDK and CDR2 SYGVNS. The length of the CDR3 is 16 residues. V was cut by 0 bases and J by 4 bases, with 13 bases left in between. The CDR3 loop reads CASSEYGAGTYNEQFF. Here the CDR3 DNA reads TGTGCCAGCAGTGAATATGGGGCGGGAACATACAATGAGCAGTTCTTC.

The sample holds a few counts of this clonotype. This rearrangement joins TRBV2 to TRBJ2-1, with 16 bases aligning to TRBD2. In germline, CDR1 is SNHLY, CDR2 FYNNEI. The V gene end was trimmed by 5 bases and the J gene end by 2 bases; junction bases not matched to a gene: 6. This CDR3 contains 18 residues. The DNA of the CDR3 is TGTGCCAGCAGTTCATTGGGACTAGCGGGAGGGCCCTACAATGAGCAGTTCTTC. Translating it yields CASSSLGLAGGPYNEQFF.

This sequence joins TRBV18 and TRBJ2-5, with 8 bases matching TRBD1. Per the germline V gene, CDR1 is KGHSH and CDR2 is LQKENI. J gave up 2 bases and V 0 bases, and 2 bases lay outside the gene matches. This CDR3 has 15 amino acids. CDR3 DNA sequence: TGTGCCAGCTCACCACCCTGGACAGGGCAAGAGACCCAGTACTTC. This codes for CASSPPWTGQETQYF.

The V gene is TRBV2, the J gene TRBJ2-1; 9 bases are a match to TRBD2. V lost 6 bases, J lost 0 bases, and 6 bases stayed unmatched. CDR3 size: 16 residues. Germline CDR1 is SNHLY and CDR2 is FYNNEI. The CDR3 sequence: CASRRLAVSSYNEQFF. The CDR3 nucleotides read TGTGCCAGCAGGAGACTAGCGGTGAGCTCCTACAATGAGCAGTTCTTC. Together with reference TRBV2 and TRBJ2-1, the CDR3 gives the full variable domain: EPEVTQTPSHQVTQMGQEVILRCVPISNHLYFYWYRQILGQKVEFLVSFYNNEISEKSEIFDDQFSVERPDGSNFTLKIRSTKLEDSAMYFCASRRLAVSSYNEQFFGPGTRLTVL.

This clonotype occurred a few times. The V and J genes are TRBV7-2 and TRBJ2-3; 10 bases agree with TRBD2. The CDR3 is 19 amino acids. V trimming: 2 bases; J trimming: 0 bases; junction bases outside the gene matches: 11. CDR1 is SGHTA, CDR2 FQGNSA, per germline. The chain's CDR3 is CASSLFATSGSSSTDTQYF. The CDR3 DNA follows: TGTGCCAGCAGCTTATTCGCGACTAGCGGGTCTTCTAGCACAGATACGCAGTATTTT. The variable domain in full, completed from reference TRBV7-2 and TRBJ2-3, reads GAGVSQSPSNKVTEKGKDVELRCDPISGHTALYWYRQSLGQGLEFLIYFQGNSAPDKSGLPSDRFSAERTGGSVSTLTIQRTQQEDSAVYLCASSLFATSGSSSTDTQYFGPGTRLTVL.

This clonotype was recorded at least ten times. This chain links TRBV5-1 with TRBJ2-4; D possibly corresponds to TRBD2 (5 bases). Germline CDR1 and CDR2: SGHRS and YFSETQ. V dropped 1 base and J dropped 2 bases, with 7 bases sitting between them. This CDR3 is 14 amino acids long. In DNA, the CDR3 is TGCGCCAGCAGCTTGCGGGATCCCAAAAACATTCAGTACTTC. This codes for CASSLRDPKNIQYF.

This clonotype was recorded many times. The V gene is TRBV3-1, the J gene TRBJ2-3, with D unclear. Trimming cost V 1 base and J 2 bases, with 4 bases left between them. In germline, CDR1 is LGHDT, CDR2 YNNKEL (reference sequence). This CDR3 is 13 amino acids long. The chain's CDR3 is CASSQGPTDTQYF. The CDR3 bases are TGTGCCAGCAGCCAAGGCCCCACAGATACGCAGTATTTT.

The chain employs TRBV5-1 and TRBJ2-3; 9 positions match TRBD1. The CDR3 extends over 15 amino acids. Germline V CDR1 and CDR2: SGHRS, YFSETQ. V was pared by 4 bases and J by 4 bases, with 7 bases of the junction left unmatched. CDR3 loop: CASSQGQGRADTQYF. CDR3 DNA sequence: TGCGCCAGCAGCCAAGGACAGGGGAGGGCAGATACGCAGTATTTT.